These 27 T cell receptor beta chains share one sample of origin, sequenced in a study of CD8 T cells in ankylosing spondylitis. In TCRdb, the 5' RACE reads were re-called with MiXCR into one record per CDR3 protein. The data hold under 150,000 distinct CDR3 sequences, with 9.5% to 12% observed a single time. Sequencing was carried out using blood, either unsorted or a sorted T cell fraction (not recorded which). These receptors were obtained from a female donor with ankylosing spondylitis or in good health (not recorded which).

This clonotype has at least ten counts. This rearrangement joins TRBV24-1 to TRBJ2-2, with 9 bases lining up with TRBD1. This CDR3 contains 18 residues. V lost 5 bases to trimming and J lost 4 bases; unmatched junction nucleotides: 13. Germline V CDR1 and CDR2: KGHDR, SFDVKD. The CDR3 sequence: CATSAGTGKAYSTGELFF. For the CDR3, the DNA is TGTGCCACCAGTGCCGGGACAGGGAAGGCCTATTCCACCGGGGAGCTGTTTTTT.

This clonotype was recorded many times. The genes are TRBV20-1 and TRBJ2-1, with D maybe TRBD2 (6 bases). The length of the CDR3 is 17 residues. Trimming took 4 bases from V and 7 from J, leaving 26 bases between them. CDR1 and CDR2 from the germline V gene are DFQATT and SNEGSKA (reference sequence). The CDR3 nucleotides are TGCAGTGCTACCCTTCAGGCCGGGAGTTTCTGGGGAAATGAGCAGTTCTTC. Translated, it gives CSATLQAGSFWGNEQFF.

J is TRBJ2-5 and V is TRBV18, with a possible D match to TRBD2 (6 bases). Germline V gene data show CDR1 as KGHSH and CDR2 as LQKENI. The CDR3 sequence is 13 residues long. V lost 2 bases and J 4 bases, leaving 8 bases between the germline ends. CDR3 coding DNA: TGTGCCAGCTCACCAAGGGGAGGAGAGACCCAGTACTTC. Translation gives CASSPRGGETQYF.

The rearrangement links TRBV5-1 to TRBJ2-7; the D is unclear. The germline CDR1 and CDR2 sequences are SGHRS and YFSETQ. The CDR3 runs 13 residues. V lost 0 bases to trimming and J lost 5 bases, with 9 bases between them. The CDR3 DNA sequence: TGCGCCAGCAGCTTGGCAGGAATCGACGAGCAGTACTTC. Translating gives CASSLAGIDEQYF.

This clonotype has only a few counts. V and J are TRBV19 and TRBJ2-7; D is perhaps TRBD2 (5 bases). V gave up 7 bases and J gave up 2 bases, with 15 bases separating them. There are 14 residues in the CDR3. Germline assignment: CDR1 LNHDA and CDR2 SQIVND (reference sequence). CDR3 DNA sequence: TGTGCCAGTAAGACCGGGATTGGGACCTACGAGCAGTACTTC. It encodes CASKTGIGTYEQYF.

As concerns this clonotype: One end of the junction does not line up with germline, which may come from a read error. The V call is TRBV7-3, the J call TRBJ1-1, with 9 nucleotides matching TRBD1. CDR1 and CDR2 from the germline V gene are SGHTA and FQGTGA. The CDR3 runs 16 residues. CDR3: CASSITGGRSNTEAFF. In DNA form, the CDR3 reads TGTGCCAGCAGCATAACAGGGGGCAGGTCGAACACTGAAGCTTTCTTT.

The table lists this clonotype with a few counts. The chain links TRBV7-6 to TRBJ2-1, with 10 bases matching TRBD2. The CDR3 spans 18 residues. Losses at the gene ends were 3 bases for V and 6 bases for J; bases not matched to a gene: 14. The germline CDR1 and CDR2 sequences are SGHVS and FNYEAQ. The CDR3 DNA follows: TGTGCCAGCAGCTTTACAGCGGGAGGGCAAGGGGGAGGCAATGAGCAGTTCTTC. Its translation is CASSFTAGGQGGGNEQFF.

Remarks on this clonotype: This may stem from a read error, because a much larger clone lies one nucleotide away. The rearrangement uses TRBV20-1 and TRBJ2-7, with D tentatively TRBD2 (6 bases). Looked up from germline, CDR1 is DFQATT and CDR2 is SNEGSKA (reference sequence). V lost 3 bases to trimming and J lost 6 bases, with 33 bases between them. This CDR3 has 19 amino acids. The CDR3 spells CSASHLRISGIRLLTEQYF. CDR3 DNA: TGCAGTGCTAGTCATCTGAGGATTAGCGGTATCCGCCTTCTGACCGAGCAGTACTTC.

This clonotype occurred many times. The chain combines TRBV5-1 with TRBJ2-7, with TRBD2 identical over 8 bases. V shed 4 bases, J shed 2 bases, and the junction held 8 bases outside the gene matches. The CDR3 is 15 residues long. The germline CDR1 and CDR2 sequences are SGHRS and YFSETQ. In nucleotides, the CDR3 is TGCGCCAGCAGCCATACTAGCGGATCCACCTACGAGCAGTACTTC. Translating it yields CASSHTSGSTYEQYF.

Many counts were recorded for this clonotype. The J gene is TRBJ2-1, the V gene TRBV29-1, with 10 bases that match TRBD2. Germline CDR1 is SQVTM and CDR2 is ANQGSEA. The junction had 7 bases not matched to a gene; V was cut back by 7 bases and J by 4 bases. The CDR3 length is 14 residues. The DNA of the CDR3 is TGCAGCGCCCCTAGCGGGAGCGATTACAATGAGCAGTTCTTC. Translation gives CSAPSGSDYNEQFF.

In its sample, this clonotype was seen many times. This rearrangement joins TRBV7-9 to TRBJ2-7, with D uncertain. Germline CDR1 SEHNR, CDR2 FQNEAQ (reference sequence). V gave up 5 bases and J gave up 0 bases, with 14 bases separating them. The CDR3 length is 15 residues. This chain's CDR3 is CASSRNTEPSYEQYF. As DNA, the CDR3 is TGTGCCAGCAGCCGGAACACAGAACCCTCCTACGAGCAGTACTTC.

This clonotype was detected many times. The chain carries TRBV5-1 and TRBJ2-5, with D possibly being TRBD2 (6 bases). V lost 0 bases and J lost 5, with 11 bases in between. Germline lookup yields CDR1 SGHRS and CDR2 YFSETQ. CDR3 size: 14 residues. For the CDR3, the DNA is TGCGCCAGCAGCTTGGCTAGCGCCCGGGAGACCCAGTACTTC. Its translation: CASSLASARETQYF.

Many counts were recorded for this clonotype. The J gene is TRBJ2-1, the V gene TRBV5-1; 7 bases line up with TRBD1. The CDR3 sequence is 13 residues long. Germline V gene sequence: CDR1 SGHRS, CDR2 YFSETQ. Germline trimming cut 0 bases from V and 7 bases from J; bases unmatched to any gene: 1. The CDR3 here is CASSLAQGNEQFF. The CDR3 nucleotides read TGCGCCAGCAGCTTGGCACAGGGGAATGAGCAGTTCTTC.

This clonotype was counted only a few times. Written as DNA, the CDR3 is TGTGCCACCACGACGGACAGGGGGCGGTACAATGAGCAGTTCTTC. It translates to CATTTDRGRYNEQFF. The J gene is TRBJ2-1, the V gene TRBV7-2, with TRBD1 matching over 11 bases. The ends lost 10 bases at V and 4 bases at J; junction bases unmatched: 9. The CDR3 covers 15 residues. Per germline, CDR1 SGHTA and CDR2 FQGNSA.

The chain recombines TRBV28 with TRBJ2-5, with TRBD2 matching over 11 bases. The length of the CDR3 is 14 residues. Germline CDR1 is MDHEN and CDR2 is SYDVKM. The J segment lost 5 bases and the V segment lost 6 bases, leaving 5 bases of the junction unmatched. CDR3 DNA: TGTGCCAGCAGCCGGAGACTAGCGGGGGAGACCCAGTACTTC. This translates into CASSRRLAGETQYF.

This clonotype was counted ten times or more. The V gene is TRBV12-3 or TRBV12-4, the J gene TRBJ1-1, with D maybe TRBD1 (6 bases). There are 12 residues in the CDR3. V was cut by 7 bases and J by 5 bases, with 11 bases left in between. The CDR3, as DNA: TGTGCCAGCACCCTGAGGGGGACTGAAGCTTTCTTT. This translates into CASTLRGTEAFF.

This clonotype has at least ten counts. V is TRBV7-6 and J is TRBJ1-2; D not resolved. This CDR3 has 13 amino acids. Germline CDR1 reads SGHVS; CDR2 reads FNYEAQ. With 4 bases removed from V and 6 bases from J, the gap between germline ends came to 12 bases. CDR3 DNA sequence: TGTGCCAGCAGCTCAAACTTGGGCCATGGCTACACCTTC. It specifies CASSSNLGHGYTF.

Turning to this clonotype: This may stem from a read error, because a much larger clone lies one nucleotide away. The genes are TRBV28 and TRBJ2-7; D not resolved. V lost 3 bases, J lost 4 bases, and 10 bases lay in between. The CDR3 covers 13 residues. Germline CDR1 MDHEN, CDR2 SYDVKM. The CDR3 region is CASSFQYTYEQYF. In DNA, the CDR3 is TGTGCCAGCAGTTTCCAGTATACTTACGAGCAGTACTTC. Filled out from reference TRBV28 and TRBJ2-7, the complete variable domain reads DVKVTQSSRYLVKRTGEKVFLECVQDMDHENMFWYRQDPGLGLRLIYFSYDVKMKEKGDIPEGYSVSREKKERFSLILESASTNQTSMYLCASSFQYTYEQYFGPGTRLTVT.

This clonotype has ten or more counts. The chain has TRBV7-9 and TRBJ2-7, with D perhaps matching TRBD2 (5 bases). Germline CDR1 and CDR2: SEHNR and FQNEAQ (reference sequence). Trimming removed 0 bases at V and 2 bases at J, with 8 bases between. The CDR3 length is 14 residues. For the CDR3, the DNA is TGTGCCAGCAGCTTAGCGGGAGAGACCTACGAGCAGTACTTC. Translated: CASSLAGETYEQYF.

This clonotype has ten or more counts. The V and J genes are TRBV2 and TRBJ1-6, with a weak D call TRBD1 (6 bases). The CDR3 covers 15 residues. Germline V lookup: CDR1 SNHLY, CDR2 FYNNEI. Trimming cost V 1 base and J 5 bases, with 9 bases left between them. CDR3 amino acids: CASSEGQANNSPLHF. The CDR3 nucleotides are TGTGCCAGCAGTGAAGGACAGGCGAATAATTCACCCCTCCACTTT.

This clonotype was observed at least ten times. The V and J genes are TRBV29-1 and TRBJ2-7; no firm D call. Germline CDR1 and CDR2: SQVTM and ANQGSEA. This CDR3 contains 12 residues. Between the trimmed V and J ends, which lost 2 bases and 1 base, there was a span of 6 bases. CDR3 protein: CSVENRSYEQYF. As DNA, the CDR3 is TGCAGCGTTGAAAACAGATCCTACGAGCAGTACTTC.

This clonotype was seen at least ten times. The CDR3 DNA is TGCGCCAGCAGCACCAACATGATTCTAGAGGGCTACACCTTC. This translates into CASSTNMILEGYTF. This chain connects TRBV5-1 to TRBJ1-2; D remains unclear. Germline V gene data show CDR1 as SGHRS and CDR2 as YFSETQ. The CDR3 consists of 14 residues. The V gene lost 4 bases and the J gene lost 8 bases, with 18 bases spanning the gap.

The CDR3 region is CASSYTGDHTEAFF. In nucleotides, the CDR3 is TGCGCCAGCAGCTACACAGGGGACCACACTGAAGCTTTCTTT. The chain employs TRBV5-1 and TRBJ1-1, with 7 bases lining up with TRBD1. Germline values: CDR1 SGHRS, CDR2 YFSETQ. V lost 3 bases to trimming and J lost 3 bases; unmatched junction nucleotides: 5. The CDR3 has 14 residues. Filled out from reference TRBV5-1 and TRBJ1-1, the complete variable domain reads KAGVTQTPRYLIKTRGQQVTLSCSPISGHRSVSWYQQTPGQGLQFLFEYFSETQRNKGNFPGRFSGRQFSNSRSEMNVSTLELGDSALYLCASSYTGDHTEAFFGQGTRLTVV.

In DNA, the CDR3 is TGTGCCAGCAGCCGAGGGCCAGGGGCGAACACCGGGGAGCTGTTTTTT. It yields the protein CASSRGPGANTGELFF. This chain connects TRBV4-2 to TRBJ2-2; maybe TRBD1 (6 bases). The germline V gene has CDR1 LGHNA and CDR2 YNFKEQ. The CDR3 spans 16 residues. V was cut by 4 bases and J by 0 bases, with 12 bases left in between.

The sample holds many counts of this clonotype. This chain connects TRBV20-1 to TRBJ2-2; 7 bases match TRBD1. The CDR3 runs 17 residues. CDR1 and CDR2 from the germline V gene are DFQATT and SNEGSKA (reference sequence). After removal of 0 bases from V and 4 bases from J, the junction contained 11 bases not matched to a gene. The DNA of the CDR3 is TGCAGTGCTAGAGATATCTCGAGACAGGGTGCCACCGGGGAGCTGTTTTTT. It yields the protein CSARDISRQGATGELFF.

This clonotype was seen many times. The chain is built from TRBV29-1 and TRBJ2-3; 7 positions match TRBD1. Losses at the gene ends were 7 bases for V and 7 bases for J; bases not matched to a gene: 5. This CDR3 region has 11 residues. Germline V gene lookup returns CDR1 SQVTM and CDR2 ANQGSEA. The CDR3: CSATGENTQYF. The CDR3 bases are TGCAGCGCAACAGGGGAAAATACGCAGTATTTT.

By sample share, this clonotype is large (0.1 to 1%). The V and J genes are TRBV2 and TRBJ2-3; D uncertain. V shed 2 bases and J shed 2 bases, with 2 bases lying between them. This CDR3 contains 12 residues. Germline loops: CDR1 SNHLY, CDR2 FYNNEI. The DNA of the CDR3 is TGTGCCAGCAGTGAATTCACAGATACGCAGTATTTT. Protein sequence: CASSEFTDTQYF.